One and the same sample provided the 25 T cell receptor beta chains below, sequenced in a study of blood T cell repertoires in COVID-19. Assay used: immunoSEQ multiplex PCR; TCRdb lists only in-frame clones, some missing. This table has about 57,000 clones, approximately 80% appearing once. The sequencing input was PBMCs or T cells enriched from blood (not recorded which). Every receptor here comes from a woman between 40 and 50 years old with acute COVID-19.

The chain couples TRBV9 to TRBJ2-3; TRBD2 aligns across 7 bases. The germline V gene encodes CDR1 SGDLS and CDR2 YYNGEE. With V trimmed by 3 bases and J by 7 bases, 17 bases remained unmatched. This CDR3 contains 17 residues. The DNA of the CDR3 is TGTGCCAGCAGCGCCCGGGACTACGGTTTATTTTCCTATACGCAGTATTTT. It encodes CASSARDYGLFSYTQYF.

This clone occurred a few times. The rearrangement links TRBV6-5 to TRBJ2-1; TRBD2 agrees at 7 bases. The trim removed 0 bases at V and 6 bases at J, leaving 5 bases unmatched. Germline CDR1 and CDR2: MNHEY and SVGAGI. The CDR3 contains 15 residues. CDR3 amino acids: CASSYSRLAGNEQFF. Written as DNA, the CDR3 is TGTGCCAGCAGTTACTCGAGACTAGCCGGCAATGAGCAGTTCTTC.

The rearrangement uses TRBV5-1 and TRBJ2-2; D is ambiguous. The germline V gene encodes CDR1 SGHRS and CDR2 YFSETQ. Trimming removed 3 bases at V and 5 bases at J, with 5 bases between. This CDR3 spans 12 amino acids. DNA for the CDR3: TGCGCCAGCAGCTACACAACCGGGGAGCTGTTTTTT. Translation gives CASSYTTGELFF. Complete variable domain (other parts from reference TRBV5-1 and TRBJ2-2): KAGVTQTPRYLIKTRGQQVTLSCSPISGHRSVSWYQQTPGQGLQFLFEYFSETQRNKGNFPGRFSGRQFSNSRSEMNVSTLELGDSALYLCASSYTTGELFFGEGSRLTVL.

The rearrangement links TRBV7-9 to TRBJ1-2, with a possible D match to TRBD1 (5 bases). CDR3 size: 17 residues. The germline gives CDR1 SEHNR, CDR2 FQNEAQ (reference sequence). Deletions cut 5 bases from V and 2 bases from J, with 21 bases between. In DNA form, the CDR3 reads TGTGCCAGCAGCAACCACCTCGGGGGAAAGGCAAACTATGGCTACACCTTC. This translates into CASSNHLGGKANYGYTF.

The J gene is TRBJ2-7, the V gene TRBV10-3; possible D gene TRBD2, 5 bases. This CDR3 is 12 amino acids long. Germline V lookup: CDR1 ENHRY, CDR2 SYGVKD. V lost 4 bases to trimming and J lost 3 bases, with 7 bases between them. CDR3 amino acids: CAISGRGYEQYV. CDR3 bases: TGTGCCATCAGTGGCCGGGGCTACGAGCAGTACGTC.

The chain uses TRBV5-1 and TRBJ1-6; 7 bases fit TRBD1. The CDR3 extends over 17 amino acids. V lost 3 bases, J lost 7 bases, and 13 bases stayed unmatched. The germline gives CDR1 SGHRS, CDR2 YFSETQ. The CDR3: CASSSTISGGGNSPLHF. CDR3 nucleotide sequence: TGCGCCAGCAGCTCGACGATTTCAGGGGGTGGGAATTCACCCCTCCACTTT.

This chain links TRBV14 with TRBJ2-1; TRBD2 is a possible D gene (5 bases). With 4 bases removed from V and 3 bases from J, the gap between germline ends came to 10 bases. The CDR3 is 14 amino acids. CDR1 is SGHDN and CDR2 is FVKESK in the germline V gene. CDR3 residues: CASSPPGNYNEQFF. Written as DNA, the CDR3 is TGTGCCAGCAGCCCCCCGGGGAACTACAATGAGCAGTTCTTC.

The chain employs TRBV5-1 and TRBJ1-1; tentative D call: TRBD1 (6 bases). CDR1 SGHRS and CDR2 YFSETQ come from the germline V gene. Trimming cost V 0 bases and J 4 bases, with 10 bases left between them. The CDR3 totals 14 residues. CDR3 amino acids: CASSLAAGATEAFF. For the CDR3, the DNA is TGCGCCAGCAGCTTGGCGGCGGGGGCCACTGAAGCTTTCTTT.

V is TRBV20-1 and J is TRBJ1-1; D possibly corresponds to TRBD1 (5 bases). CDR3 length equals 11 residues. Per germline, CDR1 DFQATT and CDR2 SNEGSKA (reference sequence). CDR3 DNA sequence: TGCAGGGGGCTGATGGGGACTGAAGCTTTCTTT. Its protein is CRGLMGTEAFF.

A few counts support this clone. The chain carries TRBV7-9 and TRBJ1-3, with D unclear. The V and J ends lost 4 bases and 4 bases respectively, with 11 bases between them. CDR3 length: 14 amino acids. The V gene's germline CDR1 is SEHNR and CDR2 FQNEAQ (reference sequence). Written as DNA, the CDR3 is TGTGCCAGCAGCTACGGGGTCTCCGGAAACACCATATATTTT. It codes for CASSYGVSGNTIYF.

This clone was observed a few times. This chain links TRBV6-5 with TRBJ2-5; possibly TRBD1 for D (5 bases). The CDR3 runs to 13 residues. Trimming stripped 10 bases from V and 1 base from J, with 13 bases between. Germline V gene sequence: CDR1 MNHEY, CDR2 SVGAGI. CDR3 protein: CATQRTRQETQYF. DNA for the CDR3: TGTGCCACGCAACGGACACGCCAAGAGACCCAGTACTTC.

V gene TRBV5-6 combines with J gene TRBJ1-2; no clear D. The CDR3 sequence is 18 residues long. Germline-derived CDR1 and CDR2 are SGHDT and YYEEEE. V gave up 3 bases and J gave up 2 bases, with 23 bases separating them. The CDR3 loop reads CASSSSREHVLRNYGYTF. In DNA form, the CDR3 reads TGTGCCAGCAGCTCTAGCCGGGAGCACGTCTTGCGGAACTATGGCTACACCTTC.

As for this clone: A read error may account for a junction end that differs from germline. V and J are TRBV20-1 and TRBJ1-1; D is unresolved. Germline V gene sequence: CDR1 DFQATT, CDR2 SNEGSKA (reference sequence). This CDR3 has 8 residues. CDR3 DNA sequence: TGCAGTGCTAGACACTCGATGTTT. Protein: CSARHSMF.

In this sample, this clone turned up a few times. V gene TRBV7-8 combines with J gene TRBJ2-2, with 7 bases fitting TRBD1. CDR3 size: 15 residues. V was pared by 5 bases and J by 2 bases, with 5 bases of the junction left unmatched. CDR1 is SGHVS and CDR2 is FQNEAQ in the germline V gene. The CDR3 DNA reads TGTGCCAGCAGCCCCAGGGGGAGTAACACCGGGGAGCTGTTTTTT. It specifies CASSPRGSNTGELFF.

There are a few counts of this clone. The chain uses TRBV12-3 or TRBV12-4 and TRBJ2-7, with D possibly being TRBD1 (6 bases). The CDR3 covers 13 residues. Trimming stripped 3 bases from V and 5 bases from J, with 11 bases between. The CDR3, as DNA: TGTGCCAGCAGTTTTGGGGGCAGGGACGAGCAGTACTTC. The encoded protein is CASSFGGRDEQYF.

This sequence joins TRBV19 and TRBJ2-1; 11 nucleotides align to TRBD2. The CDR3 has 15 residues. CDR1 and CDR2 from the germline V gene are LNHDA and SQIVND (reference sequence). J gave up 1 base and V 10 bases, and 6 bases lay outside the gene matches. The CDR3 is CATRLAGGSYNEQFF. CDR3 sequence (DNA): TGTGCCACCAGATTAGCGGGAGGGTCCTACAATGAGCAGTTCTTC.

The rearrangement joins TRBV28 to TRBJ1-4; TRBD1 is a possible D gene (5 bases). V lost 5 bases to trimming and J lost 3 bases, with 16 bases between them. Germline CDR1 and CDR2: MDHEN and SYDVKM. The CDR3 consists of 16 residues. The CDR3 DNA reads as TGTGCCAGCAGTATAAAACAGGTTATAGCTAATGAAAAACTGTTTTTT. Translated, it gives CASSIKQVIANEKLFF.

This sequence joins TRBV5-4 and TRBJ1-1, with 10 positions matching TRBD1. The V gene's germline CDR1 is SGHNT and CDR2 YYREEE (reference sequence). V lost 0 bases to trimming and J lost 1 base; unmatched junction nucleotides: 0. This CDR3 spans 15 amino acids. CDR3 sequence: CASSLGQGANTEAFF. The DNA for the CDR3 is TGTGCCAGCAGCTTGGGACAGGGGGCGAACACTGAAGCTTTCTTT.

A remark on this clone: Other DNA sequences within the sample encode an identical CDR3. The J gene is TRBJ2-1, the V gene TRBV25-1; 10 positions agree with TRBD2. V shed 6 bases and J 6 bases; nucleotides not matched to a gene: 8. CDR1 and CDR2 from the germline V gene are MGHDK and SYGVNS. The CDR3 is 15 amino acids. The CDR3 spells CASSERLAGVNEQFF. In DNA form, the CDR3 reads TGTGCCAGCAGCGAGCGCCTAGCGGGAGTCAATGAGCAGTTCTTC.

This clone was seen just once. The chain has TRBV19 and TRBJ1-5; tentatively, D is TRBD1 (6 bases). V was shortened by 3 bases and J by 7 bases, with 10 bases between the two germline ends. The CDR3 is 13 amino acids. CDR1 LNHDA and CDR2 SQIVND come from the germline V gene (reference sequence). CDR3 in amino acids: CASSIGRGQPQHF. The CDR3 nucleotides read TGTGCCAGTAGTATTGGCAGGGGCCAGCCCCAGCATTTT.

The V call is TRBV7-9, the J call TRBJ1-1; D is perhaps TRBD1 (5 bases). V shed 6 bases and J shed 7 bases, with 21 bases lying between them. The CDR3 sequence is 15 residues long. CDR1 is SEHNR, CDR2 FQNEAQ, per germline (reference sequence). CDR3 residues: CASSQLGGSVVEAFF. CDR3 DNA sequence: TGTGCCAGCAGTCAACTCGGGGGGTCGGTAGTTGAAGCTTTCTTT.

The chain carries TRBV15 and TRBJ1-1, with 7 bases lining up with TRBD1. This CDR3 comprises 13 residues. The V gene end was trimmed by 0 bases and the J gene end by 6 bases; junction bases not matched to a gene: 1. CDR1 and CDR2 (germline): LNHNV, YYDKDF (reference sequence). The DNA for the CDR3 is TGTGCCACCAGCAGAGATAGGGGGCCTGAAGCTTTCTTT. Amino acid sequence: CATSRDRGPEAFF.

The count of this clone is one. The chain has TRBV28 and TRBJ2-1, with TRBD1 identical over 9 bases. V lost 5 bases to trimming and J lost 8 bases; unmatched junction nucleotides: 7. CDR1 and CDR2 (germline): MDHEN, SYDVKM. This CDR3 contains 14 residues. CDR3 sequence (DNA): TGTGCCAGCAGTCCACAGGGGGCAGGCGATGAGCAGTTCTTC. It codes for CASSPQGAGDEQFF.

This rearrangement joins TRBV5-6 to TRBJ2-7, with D unresolved. The V end was cut by 0 bases, the J end by 2 bases, with 12 bases between. CDR1 and CDR2 (germline): SGHDT, YYEEEE. This CDR3 region has 15 residues. DNA of the CDR3: TGTGCCAGCAGCTTGGAACAGAGAAATACCTACGAGCAGTACGTC. It specifies CASSLEQRNTYEQYV.

This chain connects TRBV7-2 to TRBJ1-2; TRBD1 matches 9 bases. Per the germline V gene, CDR1 is SGHTA and CDR2 is FQGNSA. The CDR3 length is 14 residues. J was trimmed by 7 bases and V by 3 bases; bases with no gene match: 6. For the CDR3, the DNA is TGTGCCAGCAGCTTTCAGGGACAGGGTTCTGGCTACACCTTC. Protein product: CASSFQGQGSGYTF.